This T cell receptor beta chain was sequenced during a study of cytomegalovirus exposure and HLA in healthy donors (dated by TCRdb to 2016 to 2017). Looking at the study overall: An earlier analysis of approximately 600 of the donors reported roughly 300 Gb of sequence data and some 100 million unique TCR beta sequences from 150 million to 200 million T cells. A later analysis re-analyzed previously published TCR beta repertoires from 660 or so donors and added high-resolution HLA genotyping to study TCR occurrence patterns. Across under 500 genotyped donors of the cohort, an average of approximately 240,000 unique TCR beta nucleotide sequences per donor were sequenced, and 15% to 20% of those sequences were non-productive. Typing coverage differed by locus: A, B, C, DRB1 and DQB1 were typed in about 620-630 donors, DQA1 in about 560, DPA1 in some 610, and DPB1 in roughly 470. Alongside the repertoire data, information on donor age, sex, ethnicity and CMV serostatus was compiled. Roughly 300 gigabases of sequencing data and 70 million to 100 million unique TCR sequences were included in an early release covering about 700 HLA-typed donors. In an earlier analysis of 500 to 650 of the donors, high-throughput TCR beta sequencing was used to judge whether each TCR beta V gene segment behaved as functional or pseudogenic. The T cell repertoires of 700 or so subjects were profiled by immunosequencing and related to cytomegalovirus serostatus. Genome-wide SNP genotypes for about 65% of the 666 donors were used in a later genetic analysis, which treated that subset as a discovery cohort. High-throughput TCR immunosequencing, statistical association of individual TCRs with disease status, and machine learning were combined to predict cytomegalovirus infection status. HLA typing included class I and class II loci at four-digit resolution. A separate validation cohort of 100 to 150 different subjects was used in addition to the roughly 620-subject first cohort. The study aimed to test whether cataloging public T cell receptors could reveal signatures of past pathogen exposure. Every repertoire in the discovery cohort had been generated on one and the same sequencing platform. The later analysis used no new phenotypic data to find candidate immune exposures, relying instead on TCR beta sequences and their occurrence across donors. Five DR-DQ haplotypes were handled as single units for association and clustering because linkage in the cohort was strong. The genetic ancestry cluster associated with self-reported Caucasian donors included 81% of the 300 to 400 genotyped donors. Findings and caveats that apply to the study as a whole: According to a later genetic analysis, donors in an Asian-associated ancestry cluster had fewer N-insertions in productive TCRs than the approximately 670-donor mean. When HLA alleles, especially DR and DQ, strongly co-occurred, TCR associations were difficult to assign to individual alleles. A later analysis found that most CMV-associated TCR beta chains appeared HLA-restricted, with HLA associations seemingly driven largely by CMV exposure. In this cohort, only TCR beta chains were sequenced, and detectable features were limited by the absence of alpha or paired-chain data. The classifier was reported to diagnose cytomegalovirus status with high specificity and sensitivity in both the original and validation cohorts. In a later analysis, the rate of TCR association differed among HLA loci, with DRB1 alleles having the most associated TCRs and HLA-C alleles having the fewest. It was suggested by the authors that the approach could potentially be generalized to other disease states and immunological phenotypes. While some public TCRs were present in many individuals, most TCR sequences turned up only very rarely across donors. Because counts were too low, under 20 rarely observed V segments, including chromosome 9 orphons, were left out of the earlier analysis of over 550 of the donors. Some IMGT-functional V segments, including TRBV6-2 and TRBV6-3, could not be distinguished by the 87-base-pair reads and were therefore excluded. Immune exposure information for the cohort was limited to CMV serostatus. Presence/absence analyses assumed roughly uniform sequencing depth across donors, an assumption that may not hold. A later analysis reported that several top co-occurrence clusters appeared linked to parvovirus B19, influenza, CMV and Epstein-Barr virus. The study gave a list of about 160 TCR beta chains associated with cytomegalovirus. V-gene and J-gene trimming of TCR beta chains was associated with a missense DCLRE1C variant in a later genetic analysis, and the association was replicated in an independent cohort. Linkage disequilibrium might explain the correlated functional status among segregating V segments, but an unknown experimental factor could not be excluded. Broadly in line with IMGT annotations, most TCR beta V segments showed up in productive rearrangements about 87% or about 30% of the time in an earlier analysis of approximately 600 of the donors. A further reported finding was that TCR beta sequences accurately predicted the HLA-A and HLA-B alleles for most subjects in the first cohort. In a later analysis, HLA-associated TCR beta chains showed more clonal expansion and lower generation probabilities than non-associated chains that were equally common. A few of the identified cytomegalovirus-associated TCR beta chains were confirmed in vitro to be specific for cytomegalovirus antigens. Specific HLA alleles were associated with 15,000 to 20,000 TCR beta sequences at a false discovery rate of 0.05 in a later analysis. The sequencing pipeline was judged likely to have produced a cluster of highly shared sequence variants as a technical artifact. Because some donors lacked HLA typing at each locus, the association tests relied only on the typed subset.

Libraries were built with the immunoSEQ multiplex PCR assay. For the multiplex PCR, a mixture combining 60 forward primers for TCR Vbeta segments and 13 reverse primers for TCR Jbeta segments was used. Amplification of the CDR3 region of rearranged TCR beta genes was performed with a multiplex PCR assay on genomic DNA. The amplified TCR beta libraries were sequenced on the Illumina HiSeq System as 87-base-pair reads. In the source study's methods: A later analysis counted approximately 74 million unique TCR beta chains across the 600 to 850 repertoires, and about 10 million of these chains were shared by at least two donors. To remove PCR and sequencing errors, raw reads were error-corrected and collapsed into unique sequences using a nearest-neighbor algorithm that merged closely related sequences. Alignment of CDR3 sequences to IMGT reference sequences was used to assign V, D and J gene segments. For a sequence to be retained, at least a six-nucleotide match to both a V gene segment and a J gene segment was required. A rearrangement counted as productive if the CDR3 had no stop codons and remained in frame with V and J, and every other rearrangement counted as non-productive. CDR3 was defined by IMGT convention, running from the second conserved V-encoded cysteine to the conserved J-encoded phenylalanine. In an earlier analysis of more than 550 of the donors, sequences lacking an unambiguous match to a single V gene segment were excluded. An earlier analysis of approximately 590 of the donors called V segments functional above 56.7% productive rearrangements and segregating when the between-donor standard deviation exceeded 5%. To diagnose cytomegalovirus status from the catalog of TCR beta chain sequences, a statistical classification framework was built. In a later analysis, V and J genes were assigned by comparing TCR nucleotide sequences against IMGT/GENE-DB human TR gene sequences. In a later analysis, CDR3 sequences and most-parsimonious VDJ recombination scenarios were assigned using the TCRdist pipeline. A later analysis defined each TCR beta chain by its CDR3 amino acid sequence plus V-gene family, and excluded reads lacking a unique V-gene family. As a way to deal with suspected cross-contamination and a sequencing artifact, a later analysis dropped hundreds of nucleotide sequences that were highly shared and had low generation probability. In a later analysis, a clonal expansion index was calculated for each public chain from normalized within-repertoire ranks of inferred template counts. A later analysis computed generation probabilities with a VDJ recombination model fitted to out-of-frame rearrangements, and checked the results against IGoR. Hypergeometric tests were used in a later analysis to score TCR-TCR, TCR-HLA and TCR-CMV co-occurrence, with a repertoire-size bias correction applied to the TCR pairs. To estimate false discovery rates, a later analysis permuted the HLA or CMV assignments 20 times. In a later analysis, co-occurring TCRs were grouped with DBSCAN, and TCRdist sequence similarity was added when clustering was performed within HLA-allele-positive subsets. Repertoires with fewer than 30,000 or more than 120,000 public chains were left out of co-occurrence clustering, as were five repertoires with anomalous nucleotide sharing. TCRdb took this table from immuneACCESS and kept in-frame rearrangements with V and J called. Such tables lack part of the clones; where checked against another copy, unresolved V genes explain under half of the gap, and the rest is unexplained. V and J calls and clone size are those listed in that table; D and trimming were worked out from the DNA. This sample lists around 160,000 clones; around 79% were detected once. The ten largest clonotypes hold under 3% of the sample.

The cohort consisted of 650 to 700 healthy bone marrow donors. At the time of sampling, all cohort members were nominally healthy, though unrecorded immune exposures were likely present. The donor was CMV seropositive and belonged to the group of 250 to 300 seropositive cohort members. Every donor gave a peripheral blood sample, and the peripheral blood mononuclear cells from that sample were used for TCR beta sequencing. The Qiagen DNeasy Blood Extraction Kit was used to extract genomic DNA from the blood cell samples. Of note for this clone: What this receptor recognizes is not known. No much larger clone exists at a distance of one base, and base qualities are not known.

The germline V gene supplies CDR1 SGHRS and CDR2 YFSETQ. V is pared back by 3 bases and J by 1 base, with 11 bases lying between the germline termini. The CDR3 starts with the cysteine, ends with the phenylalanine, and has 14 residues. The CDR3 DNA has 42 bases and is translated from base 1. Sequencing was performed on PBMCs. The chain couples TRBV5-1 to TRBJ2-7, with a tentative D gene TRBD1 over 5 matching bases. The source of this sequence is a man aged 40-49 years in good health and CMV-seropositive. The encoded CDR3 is CASSSGAESYEQYF. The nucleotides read TGCGCCAGCAGCTCTGGGGCGGAATCCTACGAGCAGTACTTC. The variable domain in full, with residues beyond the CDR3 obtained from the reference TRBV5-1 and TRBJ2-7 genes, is KAGVTQTPRYLIKTRGQQVTLSCSPISGHRSVSWYQQTPGQGLQFLFEYFSETQRNKGNFPGRFSGRQFSNSRSEMNVSTLELGDSALYLCASSSGAESYEQYFGPGTRLTVT.